Detailed here is one T cell receptor beta chain. Its antigen is currently unknown. This record comes from a study of shared clonotypes between healthy human individuals. Findings of the study overall: Only blood underwent sampling, and tissue repertoires likely differ.

Scientists sequenced DNA from unsorted PBMC on ten immunoSEQ deep assay plates. The assay was immunoSEQ multiplex PCR, and TCRdb's table has in-frame clones only and misses some. The sample shows 450,000 to 550,000 clones, 79% of them seen only once. Adult donors, all healthy and HIV-negative, had no recent acute infections or vaccinations. Unsorted samples, those not sorted, used roughly 87 million PBMCs for genomic DNA. The specimen sequenced was PBMCs. The sequence derives from a woman aged 35 to 49 in good health. Some clones in this sample may be carry-over from other donors' samples.

CDR3 nucleotides: TGTGCCAGCAGCTTGCGTCTAGCGGGAGGGCCGCATACGCAGTATTTT. This sequence encodes CASSLRLAGGPHTQYF. The genes are TRBV5-8 and TRBJ2-3; 12 positions agree with TRBD2. Germline CDR1 reads SGHTS; CDR2 reads YDEGEE. With V trimmed by 1 base and J by 7 bases, 7 bases remained unmatched. The CDR3 contains 16 residues.